This TCR beta chain originates from a study of metastatic and nonmetastatic thyroid tumors. Whole-study context: Both malignant and benign thyroid patients supplied peripheral blood and tumor or nodule tissue samples, across which the repertoires of these patients were then compared.

This clone came up many times. No antigen is known for it. General study findings and limits: Reportedly, malignant thyroid tumors had significantly higher TCR beta diversity than benign nodules, in blood and tumor.

V dropped 0 bases and J dropped 5 bases, with 12 bases sitting between them. Germline CDR1 and CDR2: SGDLS and YYNGEE. The CDR3 loop spans 15 amino acids. Patients underwent thyroid surgery, and none had received any treatment before it. Per the study methods: A papillary thyroid cancer distant-metastasis classifier was built from CDR3 differences across clinicopathological groups. From the PCR reads, TCRdb re-called clones with MiXCR. TCRdb assigned the V and J calls; the authors' analysis was not used. The table records approximately 69,000 clones, 13% to 15% of them present only once. Sequenced input: blood. The TCR originated in a male donor with papillary thyroid cancer or a benign thyroid nodule (not recorded which). Some clones in this sample may be carry-over from other donors' samples. The genes are TRBV9 and TRBJ1-5; a possible D gene is TRBD1 (5 bases). CDR3 sequence (DNA): TGTGCCAGCAGCGTAGGTTCAGCGGGGGATCAGCCCCAGCATTTT. Its translation: CASSVGSAGDQPQHF.